This T cell receptor beta chain was identified in a study of cytomegalovirus exposure and HLA in healthy donors. This clone came up a few times. What it recognizes is unknown. This CDR3 region has 16 residues. The junction had 10 bases not matched to a gene; V was cut back by 4 bases and J by 7 bases. From germline, CDR1 is LGHNT and CDR2 FRNRAP. Study outcomes and limitations: An observed cluster of highly shared sequence variants was recorded as a likely sequencing artifact. Per a later analysis, HLA-associated TCR beta chains showed more clonal expansion than other, equally common TCR beta chains.

The PCR ran on 60 Vbeta and 13 Jbeta primers. In the study's own analysis: The count from a later analysis was about 80 million unique TCR beta chains, around 10 million of them shared. Profiling relied on immunoSEQ multiplex PCR, and the TCRdb table lists in-frame clones only, not all of them. That table gives V, J and clone size, and the DNA gave D and trimming. The sample has some 110,000 clones, 77% seen once. This TCR was sampled from a man over 45 in good health and CMV-seropositive. This chain joins TRBV12-5 and TRBJ1-5; 10 bases line up with TRBD1. The sequencing input was PBMCs. As DNA, the CDR3 is TGTGCTAGTGGTTCCGTTTCGACAGGGGGCTGGCAGCCCCAGCATTTT. It specifies CASGSVSTGGWQPQHF. Combining the CDR3 with reference TRBV12-5 and TRBJ1-5 gives the whole variable domain DARVTQTPRHKVTEMGQEVTMRCQPILGHNTVFWYRQTMMQGLELLAYFRNRAPLDDSGMPKDRFSAEMPDATLATLKIQPSEPRDSAVYFCASGSVSTGGWQPQHFGDGTRLSIL.